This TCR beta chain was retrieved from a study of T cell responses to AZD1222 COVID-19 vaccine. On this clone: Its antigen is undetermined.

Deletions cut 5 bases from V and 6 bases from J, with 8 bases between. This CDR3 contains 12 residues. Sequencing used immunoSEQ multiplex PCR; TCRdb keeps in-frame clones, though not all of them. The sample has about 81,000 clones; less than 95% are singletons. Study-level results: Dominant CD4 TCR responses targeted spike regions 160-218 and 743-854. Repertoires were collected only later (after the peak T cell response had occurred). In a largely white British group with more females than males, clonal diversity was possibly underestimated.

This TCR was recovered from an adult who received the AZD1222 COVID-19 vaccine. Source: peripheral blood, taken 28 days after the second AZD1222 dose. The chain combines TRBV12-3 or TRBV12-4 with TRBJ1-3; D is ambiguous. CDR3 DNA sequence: TGTGCCAGCAGTACCCAGACAAACACCATATATTTT. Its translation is CASSTQTNTIYF.